These T cell receptor beta chains were read from a single sample in a study of early T cells in non-severe SARS-CoV-2 infection. TCRdb recomputed calls from the 5' RACE reads with MiXCR, one row per CDR3 protein. The sample has 25,000 to 35,000 distinct CDR3 sequences, roughly 6.6% seen once. Source material: whole blood. All receptors derive from an adult who was a healthcare worker with PCR-confirmed SARS-CoV-2 infection or an uninfected control (not recorded which). Each CDR3 is given with its conserved first and last residue. The order of the fields is J gene, D gene, clone size, V gene, CDR3 protein, CDR3 DNA. The D gene is left open where the match is weak. The size of a clone is reported for some rows only, either as once, few or many, or as a class for expanded clones.

>TRBJ1-2|TRBD1|many|TRBV28
CASRPRGQADYGYTF
TGTGCCAGCAGACCTCGCGGACAGGCAGACTATGGCTACACCTTC
>TRBJ1-5|-|many|TRBV27
CASSPTRQSNQPQHF
TGTGCCAGCAGTCCAACCCGACAGAGCAATCAGCCCCAGCATTTT
>TRBJ2-1|-|few|TRBV27
CASSRDSPYNEQFF
TGTGCCAGCTCCCGGGACTCCCCCTACAATGAGCAGTTCTTC
>TRBJ2-2|-|many|TRBV10-2
CATRDWDSNTGELFF
TGCGCCACCAGGGACTGGGACTCAAACACCGGGGAGCTGTTTTTT
>TRBJ2-7|-|-|TRBV10-3
CATNGGSLSHEQYF
TGTGCCACAAACGGGGGCAGTCTCTCCCACGAGCAGTACTTC
>TRBJ1-5|-|few|TRBV12-3/TRBV12-4
CASSLVREQPQHF
TGTGCCAGCAGTTTGGTGCGGGAACAGCCCCAGCATTTT
>TRBJ2-3|TRBD2|few|TRBV7-2
CASSLLGGTSGTATDTQYF
TGTGCCAGCAGCTTACTAGGGGGGACTAGCGGGACCGCCACAGATACGCAGTATTTT
>TRBJ2-1|TRBD2|many|TRBV20-1
CSALPRLAGEQFF
TGCAGTGCTCTCCCGAGACTAGCCGGGGAGCAGTTCTTC
>TRBJ2-7|TRBD2|few|TRBV29-1
CSVIGGRSPYEQYF
TGCAGCGTGATAGGCGGGAGGTCGCCGTACGAGCAGTACTTC
>TRBJ1-1|-|many|TRBV12-3/TRBV12-4
CASSSRGAGTEAFF
TGTGCCAGCAGTTCTCGAGGGGCGGGCACTGAAGCTTTCTTT
>TRBJ2-3|-|many|TRBV20-1
CSASRGRHDTQYF
TGCAGTGCTAGCAGGGGCCGGCACGATACGCAGTATTTT
>TRBJ1-3|-|many|TRBV4-2
CASSPHSEIRSGNTIYF
TGTGCCAGCAGCCCCCACTCGGAGATCAGGTCTGGAAACACCATATATTTT
>TRBJ2-7|-|many|TRBV7-3
CASSLNPGLSYEQYF
TGTGCCAGCAGCTTAAACCCCGGGCTGTCCTACGAGCAGTACTTC
>TRBJ1-1|-|many|TRBV28
CASTGRGASEAFF
TGTGCCAGCACGGGGAGGGGAGCCTCTGAAGCTTTCTTT
>TRBJ2-1|-|many|TRBV18
CASSGARGASYNEQFF
TGTGCCAGCTCAGGGGCCAGGGGGGCCTCCTACAATGAGCAGTTCTTC
>TRBJ2-5|TRBD2|few|TRBV7-6
CASSLELAGYETQYF
TGTGCCAGCAGCTTAGAACTAGCGGGGTACGAGACCCAGTACTTC
>TRBJ2-5|-|-|TRBV18
CASSPPYGYQETQYF
TGTGCCAGCTCACCACCTTACGGCTACCAAGAGACCCAGTACTTC
>TRBJ1-5|-|-|TRBV28
CASSPQGPHSNQPQHF
TGTGCCAGCAGTCCTCAGGGGCCCCATAGCAATCAGCCCCAGCATTTT
>TRBJ1-5|-|few|TRBV18
CASSPLLGADQPQHF
TGTGCCAGCTCACCTCTTTTGGGGGCGGATCAGCCCCAGCATTTT
>TRBJ2-7|TRBD1|few|TRBV6-5
CASRATGVSYEQYF
TGTGCCAGCAGGGCGACAGGGGTCTCCTACGAGCAGTACTTC
>TRBJ2-1|-|-|TRBV19
CASSIRQGGPYNEQFF
TGTGCCAGTAGTATTCGCCAGGGGGGCCCCTACAATGAGCAGTTCTTC
>TRBJ2-5|-|many|TRBV5-1
CASSWSGVQETQYF
TGCGCCAGCAGCTGGTCAGGGGTTCAAGAGACCCAGTACTTC
>TRBJ2-7|TRBD2|-|TRBV12-3/TRBV12-4
CASSLGGLAGGSSSYEQYF
TGTGCCAGCAGTTTGGGGGGACTAGCGGGAGGCTCAAGCTCCTACGAGCAGTACTTC
>TRBJ1-2|-|few|TRBV7-8
CASSPRGGSGYGYTF
TGTGCCAGCAGCCCGCGTGGCGGGAGCGGCTATGGCTACACCTTC
>TRBJ2-2|-|-|TRBV13
CASSVAARTGELFF
TGTGCCAGCAGCGTTGCCGCCCGCACCGGGGAGCTGTTTTTT
>TRBJ2-1|TRBD2|many|TRBV10-3
CAISPGTSGSYNEQFF
TGTGCCATCAGTCCAGGGACTAGCGGCTCCTACAATGAGCAGTTCTTC
>TRBJ2-1|-|-|TRBV19
CASSLAPLYNEQFF
TGTGCCAGCTCTCTAGCGCCCCTGTACAATGAGCAGTTCTTC
>TRBJ1-5|-|many|TRBV19
CATQWGGDQPQHF
TGTGCCACCCAATGGGGGGGCGATCAGCCCCAGCATTTT
>TRBJ2-7|-|many|TRBV15
CATSRDTGYEQYF
TGTGCCACCAGCAGAGATACCGGCTACGAGCAGTACTTC